The sequence of this T cell receptor beta chain was determined in a study of vaccination effects on CD4 cells after COVID-19. Study-level information: A few patients who were convalescent were sampled early, at day +14, and again late after vaccination. Post-vaccine specimens arrived a median 72 days past the second dose.

Study-wide findings and caveats: Among infection- and vaccine-induced clones, marked clonal contraction occurred late after vaccination.

The germline V gene has CDR1 SGHTA and CDR2 FQGTGA. The CDR3 covers 17 residues. The V end was cut by 5 bases, the J end by 4 bases, with 21 bases between. With 10 days of culture completed, CD4+ T cells were isolated. The person had PCR-confirmed SARS-CoV-2 infection between March and December 2020. Two doses of either BNT162b2 or mRNA-1273 were given to each participant. Half-medium exchanges with IL-2 medium took place on days 3 and 7. TCRdb keeps only in-frame clones here, not all; method: immunoSEQ multiplex PCR. The sample carries approximately 30,000 clones, around 79% recorded once. Of note for this clone: The antigen is undetermined.

This sequence joins TRBV7-3 and TRBJ2-1; a possible D gene is TRBD2 (6 bases). The sample here was CD4+ T cells from PBMCs cultured without peptide, taken after COVID-19 vaccination. The sequence was collected from a human donor who had a prior SARS-CoV-2 infection. CDR3 region: CASSPLPSGGFYNEQFF. CDR3 coding DNA: TGTGCCAGCAGCCCCCTCCCTAGTGGGGGGTTTTACAATGAGCAGTTCTTC. Full variable domain (missing parts from reference TRBV7-3 and TRBJ2-1): GAGVSQTPSNKVTEKGKYVELRCDPISGHTALYWYRQSLGQGPEFLIYFQGTGAADDSGLPNDRFFAVRPEGSVSTLKIQRTERGDSAVYLCASSPLPSGGFYNEQFFGPGTRLTVL.